This is a list of T cell receptor beta chains from one sample in a study of T-cell memory formation after mild COVID-19. TCRdb reprocessed the 5' RACE reads with MiXCR, giving one entry per CDR3 protein. The data contain 470,000 or so distinct CDR3 sequences, around 20% of them singletons. Sequenced: PBMCs or a T cell subset sorted from them (not recorded which). The source of these receptors is an adult woman who had mild COVID-19 (a few samples of this study predate the infection). Cell type and time point are not known. Each CDR3 is given with its conserved first and last residue. The D gene is left open where the match is weak. The listing skips clone size in some rows; elsewhere it reads once, few, many or a size class.

D gene	V gene	clone size	J gene	CDR3 DNA	CDR3 protein
TRBD1	TRBV5-5	.	TRBJ2-3	TGTGCCAGCAGCCGAGGAGACAGGGGTGCAGATACGCAGTATTTT	CASSRGDRGADTQYF
.	TRBV27	few	TRBJ2-7	TGTGCCAGCCAGGGGACCCGATTCTCCTACGAGCAGTACTTC	CASQGTRFSYEQYF
.	TRBV2	few	TRBJ1-2	TGTGCCAGCATAGGAGAGGAAGATTCCTATGGCTACACCTTC	CASIGEEDSYGYTF
.	TRBV7-6	few	TRBJ1-2	TGTGCCAGCAGCTTAGGAGGGCCGGGACACGACAATTATGGCTACACCTTC	CASSLGGPGHDNYGYTF
TRBD1	TRBV5-1	.	TRBJ1-1	TGCGCCAGCAGCCCGCGACAGGGCCACCCAGGGGCTGAAGCTTTCTTT	CASSPRQGHPGAEAFF
.	TRBV2	.	TRBJ1-3	TGTGCCAGCAGAAAGACGATGAATGAGAACACCATATATTTT	CASRKTMNENTIYF
.	TRBV4-3	many	TRBJ2-4	TGCGCCAGCACAGCCACTTATTCTGGCAAAAACATTCAGTACTTC	CASTATYSGKNIQYF
TRBD2	TRBV24-1	few	TRBJ2-1	TGTGCCACCAGTGATGGGGGACTAGCGGGAGGAGCCGGCGACCAGTTCTTC	CATSDGGLAGGAGDQFF
.	TRBV19	.	TRBJ2-3	TGTGCCAGTATGCTAGGGGCAGGGGCAGATACGCAGTATTTT	CASMLGAGADTQYF
TRBD2	TRBV6-6	few	TRBJ2-5	TGTGCCAGCAGTTACCCGGGGGGGACGGAGACCCAGTACTTC	CASSYPGGTETQYF
.	TRBV9	.	TRBJ1-1	TGTGCCAGCAGCCCTCAAGGGCGTCAGAACACTGAAGCTTTCTTT	CASSPQGRQNTEAFF
.	TRBV7-2	few	TRBJ2-2	TGTGCCAGCAGCTTAACAGGACTAAAAGTTTACACCGGGGAGCTGTTTTTT	CASSLTGLKVYTGELFF
.	TRBV20-1	few	TRBJ2-5	TGCAGTGCTAGTGAATCGGGATTGGGGACCCAGTACTTC	CSASESGLGTQYF
TRBD1	TRBV5-1	.	TRBJ2-7	TGCGCCAGCAGCAGGGGACAGGGCTGGACTTCCCACTACGAGCAGTACTTC	CASSRGQGWTSHYEQYF
TRBD2	TRBV11-3	.	TRBJ2-1	TGTGCCAGCAGCTTATTTGGGACTAGCGGGAGGGCAAATGAGCAGTTCTTC	CASSLFGTSGRANEQFF
TRBD1	TRBV6-1	.	TRBJ2-4	TGTGCCAGCAGGATCTCTCCCCGGGACAGGGGAAGGGACATTCAGTACTTC	CASRISPRDRGRDIQYF
.	TRBV29-1	.	TRBJ1-2	TGCAGCGTAGCTAAGTCTAACTATGGCTACACCTTC	CSVAKSNYGYTF
.	TRBV4-3	.	TRBJ1-6	TGCGCCAGCAGCCAAGTGGACGGGGGCTCACCCCTCCACTTT	CASSQVDGGSPLHF
.	TRBV2	.	TRBJ2-3	TGTGCCAGCAATGGTTGGGGTACTAGCACAGATACGCAGTATTTT	CASNGWGTSTDTQYF
.	TRBV2	few	TRBJ2-7	TGTGCCAGCACGGCCAGTTGGGGGTCCTACGAGCAGTACTTC	CASTASWGSYEQYF
TRBD2	TRBV12-3/TRBV12-4	many	TRBJ2-7	TGTGCCAGCAGTCCCCGGACTAGCGGCTCCTACGAGCAGTACTTC	CASSPRTSGSYEQYF
TRBD2	TRBV24-1	.	TRBJ2-1	TGTGCCACCAGTGACAGGACTAGTAGCGATGAGCAGTTCTTC	CATSDRTSSDEQFF
.	TRBV30	.	TRBJ2-7	TGTGCCTGGAGTCCAGGGATTCTGAACGAGCAGTACTTC	CAWSPGILNEQYF
.	TRBV6-5	few	TRBJ2-1	TGTGCCAGCAGTCGCGGGACACCTTTGACGAATGAGCAGTTCTTC	CASSRGTPLTNEQFF
.	TRBV7-6	.	TRBJ2-1	TGTGCCAGCAGCTTAGGACGGACCATCAATGAGCAGTTATTC	CASSLGRTINEQLF
TRBD1	TRBV10-3	few	TRBJ1-1	TGTGCCATCGGACAGGGGATTCCCCGTAACACTGAAGCTTTCTTT	CAIGQGIPRNTEAFF
TRBD2	TRBV20-1	few	TRBJ2-5	TGCAGTGCTACGGATAGCGGGGACCAAGAGACCCAGTACTTC	CSATDSGDQETQYF
.	TRBV18	many	TRBJ2-1	TGTGCCAGCTCACGAAGGGGTGATGAGCAGTTCTTC	CASSRRGDEQFF
.	TRBV27	few	TRBJ2-2	TGTGCCAGCAGTTTGCGAAAGGGGTCCAACACCGGGGAGCTGTTTTTT	CASSLRKGSNTGELFF
.	TRBV7-8	.	TRBJ2-1	TGTGCCAGCAGCCCCTACCTGGATCTAGCCGAATTCAATGAGCAGTTCTTC	CASSPYLDLAEFNEQFF
TRBD1	TRBV15	few	TRBJ2-1	TGTGCCACCAGCAGAGAAAACAGGGGGCAGGTTCGATTC	CATSRENRGQVRF
TRBD2	TRBV5-1	few	TRBJ2-7	TGCGCCAGCAGCTTTTGGTCCGGACTAGCGGGAGGACCTAAGTACGAGCAGTACTTC	CASSFWSGLAGGPKYEQYF
TRBD1	TRBV7-9	.	TRBJ2-5	TGTGCCAGCAGCTTAGCGACAGGGGAAGAGACCCAGTACTTC	CASSLATGEETQYF
.	TRBV20-1	.	TRBJ1-5	TGCAGTGCTAGAGACCGGGGCGAAGGGAGCAATCAGCCCCAGCATTTT	CSARDRGEGSNQPQHF
TRBD2	TRBV7-6	few	TRBJ2-7	TGTGCCAGCAGCTTAGCGCAAGCTAGCGGGAGCGAGGAGCAGTACTTC	CASSLAQASGSEEQYF
.	TRBV6-5	.	TRBJ2-7	TGTGCCAGCAGTTACTCGGTTGGGGGAATTGGATACGAGCAGTACTTC	CASSYSVGGIGYEQYF
TRBD1	TRBV20-1	.	TRBJ2-5	TGCAGTGTTCACCGGGACAGGGGGAAAGAGACCCAGTACTTC	CSVHRDRGKETQYF
.	TRBV6-2/TRBV6-3	few	TRBJ2-1	TGTGCCAGCACCCTGGAGGACAGTTCCTACAATGAGCAGTTCTTC	CASTLEDSSYNEQFF
TRBD2	TRBV12-3/TRBV12-4	many	TRBJ2-5	TGTGCCAGCAGCCGGGGGGAAGCCCAGTACTTC	CASSRGEAQYF
TRBD1	TRBV6-2/TRBV6-3	few	TRBJ2-7	TGTGCCAGCAGCCCCTGGGACAGCGTCTCCTACGAGCAGTACTTC	CASSPWDSVSYEQYF